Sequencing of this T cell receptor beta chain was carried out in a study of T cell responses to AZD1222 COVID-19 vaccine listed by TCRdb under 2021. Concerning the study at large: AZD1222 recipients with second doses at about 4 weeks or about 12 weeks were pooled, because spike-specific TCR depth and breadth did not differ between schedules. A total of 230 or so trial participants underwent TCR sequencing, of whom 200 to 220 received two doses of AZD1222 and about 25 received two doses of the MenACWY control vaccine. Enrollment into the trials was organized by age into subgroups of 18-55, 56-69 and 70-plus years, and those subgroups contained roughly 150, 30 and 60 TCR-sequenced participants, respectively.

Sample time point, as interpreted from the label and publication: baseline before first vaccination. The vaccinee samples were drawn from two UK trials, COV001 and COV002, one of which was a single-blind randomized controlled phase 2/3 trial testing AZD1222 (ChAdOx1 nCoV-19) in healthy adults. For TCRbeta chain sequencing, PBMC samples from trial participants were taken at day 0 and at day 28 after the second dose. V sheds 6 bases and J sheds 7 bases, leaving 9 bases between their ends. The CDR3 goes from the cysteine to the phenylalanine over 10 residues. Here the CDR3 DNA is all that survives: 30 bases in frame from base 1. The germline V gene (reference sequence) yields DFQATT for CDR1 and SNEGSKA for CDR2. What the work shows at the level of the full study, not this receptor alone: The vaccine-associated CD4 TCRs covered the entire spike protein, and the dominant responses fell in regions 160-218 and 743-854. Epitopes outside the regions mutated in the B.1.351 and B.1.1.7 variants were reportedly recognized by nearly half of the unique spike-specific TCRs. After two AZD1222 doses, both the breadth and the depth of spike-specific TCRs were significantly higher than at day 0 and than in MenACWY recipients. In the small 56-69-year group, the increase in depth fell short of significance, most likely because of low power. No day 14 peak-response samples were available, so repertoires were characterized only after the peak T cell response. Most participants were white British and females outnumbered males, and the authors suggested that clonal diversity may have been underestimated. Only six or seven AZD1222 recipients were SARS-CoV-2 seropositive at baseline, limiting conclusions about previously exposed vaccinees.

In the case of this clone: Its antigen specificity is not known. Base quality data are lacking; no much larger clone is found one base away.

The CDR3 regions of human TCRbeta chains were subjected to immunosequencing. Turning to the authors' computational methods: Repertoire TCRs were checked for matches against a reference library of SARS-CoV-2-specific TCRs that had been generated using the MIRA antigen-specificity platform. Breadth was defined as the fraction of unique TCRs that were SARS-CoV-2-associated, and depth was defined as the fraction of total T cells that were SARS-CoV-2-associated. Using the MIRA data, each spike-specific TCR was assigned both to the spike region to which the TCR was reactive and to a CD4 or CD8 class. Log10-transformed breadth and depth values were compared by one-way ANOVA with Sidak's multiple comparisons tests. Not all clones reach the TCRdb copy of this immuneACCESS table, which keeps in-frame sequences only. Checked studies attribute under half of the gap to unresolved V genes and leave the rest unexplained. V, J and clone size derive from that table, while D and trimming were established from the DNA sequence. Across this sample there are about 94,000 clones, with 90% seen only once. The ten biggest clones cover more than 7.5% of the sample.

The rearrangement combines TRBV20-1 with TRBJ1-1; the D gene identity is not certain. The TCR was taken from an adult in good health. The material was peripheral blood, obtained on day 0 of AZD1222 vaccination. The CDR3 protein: CSAYMVEAFF. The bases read TGCAGTGCCTATATGGTTGAAGCTTTCTTT.